This T cell receptor beta chain was found in a study of blood T cell repertoires in COVID-19. Overall study: Acute and convalescent COVID-19 samples came from the United States, Italy and Spain. Nucleic acid was either cDNA or gDNA, and it came from T cells, B-cell-depleted T cells, or PBMCs.

The V gene's germline CDR1 is SGHNT and CDR2 YENEEA. This CDR3 has 15 residues. Germline trimming cut 4 bases from V and 3 bases from J; bases unmatched to any gene: 7. Under the authors' procedure: Nucleated cell number was recorded as an estimate derived from reference gene primer amplification. Using immunoSEQ multiplex PCR, the repertoire was profiled, and TCRdb retains in-frame clones only, with some absent. The DNA was the basis for D and trimming; V, J and clone size are from that table. Among about 46,000 clones listed, around 90% were seen once. This chain joins TRBV11-3 and TRBJ2-5; 8 bases map to TRBD1. The receptor was isolated from a man aged 45-65 years with acute or convalescent COVID-19. The sequenced material came from peripheral blood. For the CDR3, the DNA is TGTGCCAGCAGCTCCGGGACAGGCCGGGAAGAGACCCAGTACTTC. Amino acid sequence: CASSSGTGREETQYF.